The present entry profiles one T cell receptor (beta chain) with its context. Its target is unknown. The sample belongs to a study of cytomegalovirus exposure and HLA in healthy donors. Study-level points and caveats: Altogether, 160 or so TCR beta chains were recorded as cytomegalovirus-associated.

The CDR3 has 15 amino acids. V lost 5 bases and J 5 bases, leaving 18 bases between the germline ends. Germline V gene lookup returns CDR1 SGHAT and CDR2 FQNNGV. A multiplex PCR was run with 60 Vbeta primers and 13 Jbeta primers. The method was immunoSEQ multiplex PCR; TCRdb's version includes in-frame clones alone and lacks a portion of them. Of under 150,000 clones listed, over 75% are singletons. The receptor was derived from a woman aged 25 to 45 in good health and CMV-seropositive. The sample consisted of PBMCs. V is TRBV11-2 and J is TRBJ1-1, with D possibly matching TRBD1 (6 bases). CDR3 nucleotide sequence: TGTGCCAGCAGCATTACCAGGGGTGGGGATACTGAAGCTTTCTTT. Its protein is CASSITRGGDTEAFF.